The source of this TCR beta chain is a study of blood T cell repertoires in COVID-19. Assay used: immunoSEQ multiplex PCR; TCRdb lists only in-frame clones, some missing. The sample shows about 200,000 clones, approximately 85% of them seen only once. Germline trimming cut 3 bases from V and 4 bases from J; bases unmatched to any gene: 2. Germline V gene lookup returns CDR1 LNHDA and CDR2 SQIVND (reference sequence). The CDR3 is made up of 13 amino acids. The specimen sequenced was peripheral blood. The sequence came from a woman aged 80 or older with COVID-19, enrolled during active disease. The chain has TRBV19 and TRBJ1-2, with 7 nucleotides matching TRBD1. CDR3: CASSMGQSYGYTF. CDR3 coding DNA: TGTGCCAGTAGTATGGGACAGAGCTATGGCTACACCTTC.